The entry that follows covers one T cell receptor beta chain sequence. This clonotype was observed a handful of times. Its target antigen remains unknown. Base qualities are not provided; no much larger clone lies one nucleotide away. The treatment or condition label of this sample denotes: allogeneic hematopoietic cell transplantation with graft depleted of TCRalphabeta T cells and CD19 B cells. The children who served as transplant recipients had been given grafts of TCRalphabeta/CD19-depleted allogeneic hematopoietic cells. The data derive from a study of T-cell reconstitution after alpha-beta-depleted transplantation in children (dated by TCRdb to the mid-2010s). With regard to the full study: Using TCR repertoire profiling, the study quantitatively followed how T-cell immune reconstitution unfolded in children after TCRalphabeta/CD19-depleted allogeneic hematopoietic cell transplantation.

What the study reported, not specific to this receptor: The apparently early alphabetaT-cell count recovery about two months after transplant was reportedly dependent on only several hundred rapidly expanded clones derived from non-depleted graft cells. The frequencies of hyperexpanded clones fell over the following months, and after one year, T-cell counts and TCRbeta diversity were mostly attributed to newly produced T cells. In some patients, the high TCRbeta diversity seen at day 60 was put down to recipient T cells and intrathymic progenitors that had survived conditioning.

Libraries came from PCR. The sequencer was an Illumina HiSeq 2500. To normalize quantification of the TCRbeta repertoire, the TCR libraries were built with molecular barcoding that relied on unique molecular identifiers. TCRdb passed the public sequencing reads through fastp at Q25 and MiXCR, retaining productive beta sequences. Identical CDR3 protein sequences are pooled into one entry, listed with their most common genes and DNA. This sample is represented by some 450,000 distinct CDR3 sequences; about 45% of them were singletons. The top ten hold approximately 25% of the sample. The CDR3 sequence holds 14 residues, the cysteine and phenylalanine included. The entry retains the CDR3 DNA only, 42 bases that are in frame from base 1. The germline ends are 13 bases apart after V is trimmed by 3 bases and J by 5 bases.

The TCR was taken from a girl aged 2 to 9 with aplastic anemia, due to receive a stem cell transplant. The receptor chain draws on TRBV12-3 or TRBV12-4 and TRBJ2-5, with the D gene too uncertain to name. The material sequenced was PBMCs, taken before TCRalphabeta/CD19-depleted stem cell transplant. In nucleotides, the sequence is TGTGCCAGCAGTTTTGTAGGGATTAGGGAGACCCAGTACTTC. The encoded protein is CASSFVGIRETQYF.